Each of the 6 T cell receptor beta chains below was sequenced from the same sample in a study of OX40 agonist ivuxolimab in advanced cancers. Some clones are missing from TCRdb's copy, which holds only in-frame ones; the method was immunoSEQ multiplex PCR. The sample includes about 20,000 clones, approximately 90% seen only once; the top ten take around 56%. Sample: CD4+ or CD8+ T cells sorted from blood, taken in a trial of the OX40 agonist ivuxolimab. The origin of the receptors is an adult with an advanced solid tumor such as melanoma, head and neck, liver or kidney cancer.

This clone occurred once. CDR3 amino acids: CASSYGGHEQFF. In DNA, the CDR3 is TGTGCCAGTAGTTATGGGGGGCATGAGCAGTTCTTC. V is TRBV19 and J is TRBJ2-1; D may match TRBD1 or TRBD2 (6 bases each). CDR1 is LNHDA and CDR2 is SQIVND in the germline V gene (reference sequence). The V end was cut by 5 bases, the J end by 8 bases, with 10 bases between. CDR3 length: 12 residues. The variable domain in full, completed from reference TRBV19 and TRBJ2-1, reads DGGITQSPKYLFRKEGQNVTLSCEQNLNHDAMYWYRQDPGQGLRLIYYSQIVNDFQKGDIAEGYSVSREKKESFPLTVTSAQKNPTAFYLCASSYGGHEQFFGPGTRLTVL.

This clone was counted between two and nine times. The rearrangement links TRBV9 to TRBJ1-1; the match to TRBD1 covers 7 bases. With 0 bases clipped from V and 2 bases from J, the junction kept 7 bases outside the gene matches. CDR3 length: 16 residues. Germline CDR1 is SGDLS and CDR2 is YYNGEE. Here the CDR3 DNA reads TGTGCCAGCAGCGTAGTTTCAGGGGGACTAAACACTGAAGCTTTCTTT. Protein: CASSVVSGGLNTEAFF.

The gene calls are TRBV6-1 and TRBJ1-5; D not certain. The CDR3 has 14 amino acids. Trimming shortened V by 2 bases and J by 5 bases, and 10 bases separated the two germline ends. The germline gives CDR1 MNHNS, CDR2 SASEGT. CDR3 nucleotide sequence: TGTGCCAGCAGTGAAATCGTGGAGGATCAGCCCCAGCATTTT. Translating gives CASSEIVEDQPQHF.

The V call is TRBV29-1, the J call TRBJ2-2; TRBD1 is a possible D gene (6 bases). This CDR3 has 13 residues. V lost 6 bases, J lost 4 bases, and 12 bases lay in between. The V gene's germline CDR1 is SQVTM and CDR2 ANQGSEA. The CDR3 region is CSVQGPVTGELFF. The DNA for the CDR3 is TGCAGCGTCCAGGGGCCAGTCACCGGGGAGCTGTTTTTT.

The gene calls are TRBV2 and TRBJ1-5; D unclear. The CDR3 is made up of 13 amino acids. Trimming pared 0 bases from V and 3 bases from J, leaving 3 bases between. Germline V gene lookup returns CDR1 SNHLY and CDR2 FYNNEI. CDR3 residues: CASSEAPNQPQHF. The CDR3 DNA reads as TGTGCCAGCAGTGAAGCCCCCAATCAGCCCCAGCATTTT.

The chain links TRBV5-6 to TRBJ2-7; either TRBD1 or TRBD2 may fit D (5 bases each). CDR3 size: 12 residues. Deletions cut 1 base from V and 6 bases from J, with 8 bases between. Germline-derived CDR1 and CDR2 are SGHDT and YYEEEE. This chain's CDR3 is CASSLPGSEQYF. The CDR3 bases are TGTGCCAGCAGCTTGCCAGGGAGCGAGCAGTACTTC.